The clone carrying this T cell receptor beta chain was picked up many times. TRAV- and TRBV-specific primers were used for first-strand cDNA, which covered alpha and beta chains. Using a constant-region primer together with a V-primer adapter, TCRs were subjected to around 20 PCR cycles of amplification. MiXCR, applied by TCRdb to the reads, yields one record per CDR3 protein. The sample holds 75,000 to 95,000 distinct CDR3 sequences; 20% to 25% are singletons and the top ten take 9.5% to 15%. This entry is derived from a study of low-dose radiotherapy and immunotherapy resistance in tumors. CDR1 is SGHRS and CDR2 is YFSETQ in the germline V gene. Deletions cut 8 bases from V and 4 bases from J, with 18 bases between. The CDR3 is 14 residues long. The time point denotes: after trial treatment. Treatment described: LDRT plus nivolumab, ipilimumab, low-dose cyclophosphamide and aspirin (RACIN trial). The donors' regimen was nivolumab, ipilimumab, aspirin, low-dose cyclophosphamide and low-dose radiotherapy.

Material: PBMCs, obtained after low-dose radiotherapy plus immunotherapy. The source is a female donor with ovarian cancer. This chain links TRBV5-1 with TRBJ1-1, with a tentative D call TRBD1 (6 bases). The CDR3 bases are TGCGCCAGTCAGGAGGGGGTTAGGGGCACTGAAGCTTTCTTT. It encodes CASQEGVRGTEAFF.